This T cell receptor beta chain comes out of a study of T cell repertoires in cytomegalovirus infection. TCRdb recomputed calls from the reads with MiXCR, one row per CDR3 protein. Altogether about 260,000 distinct CDR3 sequences are present, around 15% being singletons, with the ten largest covering roughly 8.7%. In this sample, this clonotype turned up many times. Looked up from germline, CDR1 is SEHNR and CDR2 is FQNEAQ (reference sequence). V lost 4 bases and J lost 7; bases outside the gene matches: 12. The length of the CDR3 is 15 residues. The chain joins TRBV7-9 to TRBJ1-2, with 7 bases fitting TRBD1. Sequenced input: PBMCs. The receptor was derived from a human donor in good health (CMV status not recorded). Some clones in this sample may be carry-over from other donors' samples. DNA of the CDR3: TGTGCCAGCAGCTCGCCTATTAGACAGGGAAGTGGCTACACCTTC. This codes for CASSSPIRQGSGYTF.